A single T cell receptor (beta chain) is shown here with its context. The germline gives CDR1 SGDLS, CDR2 YYNGEE. V gave up 0 bases and J gave up 4 bases, with 11 bases separating them. This CDR3 region has 16 residues. Here immunoSEQ multiplex PCR was the method, and the copy in TCRdb shows in-frame clones only, minus some. The sample lists fewer than 40,000 clones; around nine tenths were seen once. This record belongs to a study of PD-1 blockade in classical Hodgkin lymphoma. Time point reported: newly diagnosed, previously untreated cHL patient sample. Magnetic negative selection was used to purify CD4+ T cells from thawed PBMCs. Investigators turned to newly diagnosed, untreated classical Hodgkin lymphoma PBMCs for comparison.

The rearrangement links TRBV9 to TRBJ1-6, with D unresolved. The clonotype comes from a human donor with classical Hodgkin lymphoma. The sequencing sample was made of CD4+ T cells from blood. The CDR3 DNA reads TGTGCCAGCAGCGTAGGGTCGGAATCTTATAATTCACCCCTCCACTTT. This translates into CASSVGSESYNSPLHF. Full variable domain (remainder filled in from reference TRBV9 and TRBJ1-6): DSGVTQTPKHLITATGQRVTLRCSPRSGDLSVYWYQQSLDQGLQFLIQYYNGEERAKGNILERFSAQQFPDLHSELNLSSLELGDSALYFCASSVGSESYNSPLHFGNGTRLTVT.